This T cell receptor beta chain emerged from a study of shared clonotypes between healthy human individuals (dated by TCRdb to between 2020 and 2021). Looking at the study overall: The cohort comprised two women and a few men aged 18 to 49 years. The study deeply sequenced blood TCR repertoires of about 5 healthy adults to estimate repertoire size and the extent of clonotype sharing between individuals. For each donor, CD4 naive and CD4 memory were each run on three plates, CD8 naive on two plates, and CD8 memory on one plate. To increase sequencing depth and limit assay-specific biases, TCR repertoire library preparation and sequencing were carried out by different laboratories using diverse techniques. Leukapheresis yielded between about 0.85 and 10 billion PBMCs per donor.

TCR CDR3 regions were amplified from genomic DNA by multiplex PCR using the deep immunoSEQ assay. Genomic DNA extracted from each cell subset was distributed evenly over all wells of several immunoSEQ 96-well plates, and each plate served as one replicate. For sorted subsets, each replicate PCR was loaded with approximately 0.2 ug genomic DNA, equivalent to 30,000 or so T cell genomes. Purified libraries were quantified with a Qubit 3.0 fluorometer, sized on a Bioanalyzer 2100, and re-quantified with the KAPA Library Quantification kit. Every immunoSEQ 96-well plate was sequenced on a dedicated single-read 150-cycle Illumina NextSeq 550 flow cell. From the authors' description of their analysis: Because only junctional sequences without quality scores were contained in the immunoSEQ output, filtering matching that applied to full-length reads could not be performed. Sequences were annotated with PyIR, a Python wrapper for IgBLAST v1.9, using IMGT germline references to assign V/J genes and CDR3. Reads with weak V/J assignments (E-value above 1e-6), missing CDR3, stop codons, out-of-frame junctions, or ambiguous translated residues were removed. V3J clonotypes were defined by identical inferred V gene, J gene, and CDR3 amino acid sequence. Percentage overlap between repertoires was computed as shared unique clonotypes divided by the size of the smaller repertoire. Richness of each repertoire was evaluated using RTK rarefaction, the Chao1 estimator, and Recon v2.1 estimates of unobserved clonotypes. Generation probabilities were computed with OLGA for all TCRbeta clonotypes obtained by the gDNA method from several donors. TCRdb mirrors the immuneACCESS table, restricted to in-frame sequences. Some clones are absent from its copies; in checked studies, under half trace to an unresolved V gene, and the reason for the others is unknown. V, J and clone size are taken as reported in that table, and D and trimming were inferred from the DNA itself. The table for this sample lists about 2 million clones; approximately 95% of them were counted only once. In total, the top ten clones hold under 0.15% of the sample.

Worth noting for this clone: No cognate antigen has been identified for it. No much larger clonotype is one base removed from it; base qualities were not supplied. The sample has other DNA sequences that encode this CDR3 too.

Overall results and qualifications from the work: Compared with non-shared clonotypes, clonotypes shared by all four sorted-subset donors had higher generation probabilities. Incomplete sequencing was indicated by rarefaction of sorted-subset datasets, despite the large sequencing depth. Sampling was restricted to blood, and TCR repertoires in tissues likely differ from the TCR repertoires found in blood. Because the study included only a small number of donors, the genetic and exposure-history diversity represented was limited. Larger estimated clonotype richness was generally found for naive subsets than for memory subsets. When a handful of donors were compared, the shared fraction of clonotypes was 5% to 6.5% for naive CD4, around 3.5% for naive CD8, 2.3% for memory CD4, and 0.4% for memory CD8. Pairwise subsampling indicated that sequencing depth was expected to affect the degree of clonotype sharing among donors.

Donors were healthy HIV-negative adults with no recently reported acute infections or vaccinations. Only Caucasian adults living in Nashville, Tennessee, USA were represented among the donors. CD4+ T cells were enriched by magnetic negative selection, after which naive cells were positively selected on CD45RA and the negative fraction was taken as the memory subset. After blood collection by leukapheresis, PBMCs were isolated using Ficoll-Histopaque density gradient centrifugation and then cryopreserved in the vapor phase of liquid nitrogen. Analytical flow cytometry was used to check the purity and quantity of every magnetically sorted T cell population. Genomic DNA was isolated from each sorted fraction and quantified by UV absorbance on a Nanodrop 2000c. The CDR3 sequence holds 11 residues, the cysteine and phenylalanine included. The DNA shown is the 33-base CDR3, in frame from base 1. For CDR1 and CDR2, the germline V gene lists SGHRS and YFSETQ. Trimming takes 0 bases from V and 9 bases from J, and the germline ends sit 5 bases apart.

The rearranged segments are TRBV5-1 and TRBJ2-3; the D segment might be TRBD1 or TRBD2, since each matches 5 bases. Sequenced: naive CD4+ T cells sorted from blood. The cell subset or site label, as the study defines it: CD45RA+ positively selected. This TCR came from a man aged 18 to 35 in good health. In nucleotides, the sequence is TGCGCCAGCAGCTTGGGGGACACGCAGTATTTT. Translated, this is CASSLGDTQYF.